Listed here are 29 T cell receptor beta chains from one sample, sequenced in a study of cytomegalovirus exposure and HLA in healthy donors. Vbeta (60) and Jbeta (13) primers were used in the PCR. Only in-frame clones appear in the TCRdb table, and some are missing; sequencing was by immunoSEQ multiplex PCR. The data include over 55,000 clones; the top ten clones carry about 16%. The specimen sequenced was PBMCs. The receptor set was obtained from a boy aged 5 to 17 in good health and CMV-seronegative.

The chain is built from TRBV13 and TRBJ2-2, with a tentative D call TRBD2 (5 bases). CDR3 size: 15 residues. Trimming stripped 8 bases from V and 5 bases from J, with 18 bases between. Germline CDR1 is PRHDT and CDR2 is FYEKMQ (reference sequence). This CDR3 is CASLMYGDKTGELFF. The CDR3 nucleotides are TGTGCCAGCTTGATGTACGGGGATAAGACCGGGGAGCTGTTTTTT.

The rearrangement joins TRBV29-1 to TRBJ1-1, with D possibly TRBD1 on 6 matching bases. Trimming took 6 bases from V and 1 from J, leaving 9 bases between them. The V gene's germline CDR1 is SQVTM and CDR2 ANQGSEA. The CDR3 runs to 12 residues. The CDR3 is CSVTGGNTEAFF. The CDR3 DNA sequence: TGCAGCGTGACAGGTGGGAACACTGAAGCTTTCTTT. The full variable domain, with the rest looked up from reference TRBV29-1 and TRBJ1-1, is SAVISQKPSRDICQRGTSLTIQCQVDSQVTMMFWYRQQPGQSLTLIATANQGSEATYESGFVIDKFPISRPNLTFSTLTVSNMSPEDSSIYLCSVTGGNTEAFFGQGTRLTVV.

The V and J genes are TRBV2 and TRBJ1-3; no clear D gene. Germline loops: CDR1 SNHLY, CDR2 FYNNEI. This CDR3 is 14 amino acids long. The V end was cut by 4 bases, the J end by 4 bases, with 11 bases between. CDR3 sequence: CASSVREGGNTIYF. In DNA, the CDR3 is TGTGCCAGCAGTGTTCGGGAAGGGGGAAACACCATATATTTT.

The rearrangement links TRBV6-5 to TRBJ2-3; 13 bases map to TRBD2. Per the germline V gene, CDR1 is MNHEY and CDR2 is SVGAGI. The ends lost 8 bases at V and 6 bases at J; junction bases unmatched: 5. CDR3 size: 14 residues. This chain's CDR3 is CASGPGLAGDTQYF. In DNA form, the CDR3 reads TGTGCCAGCGGACCGGGACTAGCGGGGGATACGCAGTATTTT.

This chain joins TRBV30 and TRBJ2-3; the D gene is possibly TRBD2 (7 bases). The germline CDR1 and CDR2 sequences are GTSNPN and SVGIG (reference sequence). With 8 bases removed from V and 3 bases from J, the gap between germline ends came to 15 bases. The CDR3 is 13 residues long. CDR3 sequence (DNA): TGTGCCGGGCAGGAGGGGGGGACAGATACGCAGTATTTT. This translates into CAGQEGGTDTQYF.

The chain has TRBV27 and TRBJ2-2; 10 nucleotides match TRBD2. The CDR3 has 16 residues. V shed 6 bases and J 2 bases; nucleotides not matched to a gene: 6. The V gene's germline CDR1 is MNHEY and CDR2 SMNVEV (reference sequence). CDR3 region: CASRAGLAINTGELFF. CDR3 in DNA: TGTGCCAGCAGGGCGGGACTAGCGATTAACACCGGGGAGCTGTTTTTT.

The rearrangement links TRBV7-6 to TRBJ2-2, with D maybe TRBD2 (6 bases). The CDR3 totals 14 residues. The germline V and J ends were trimmed by 5 bases and 7 bases, with 14 bases remaining between them. Germline assignment: CDR1 SGHVS and CDR2 FNYEAQ. The CDR3 DNA follows: TGTGCCAGCAGCGAAACTAGCTTCGTCGGGGAGCTGTTTTTT. This translates into CASSETSFVGELFF.

The V and J genes are TRBV27 and TRBJ1-4; TRBD1 matches 7 bases. The CDR3 covers 15 residues. Losses at the gene ends were 4 bases for V and 5 bases for J; bases not matched to a gene: 7. From germline, CDR1 is MNHEY and CDR2 SMNVEV (reference sequence). The CDR3 nucleotides read TGTGCCAGCAGTTACTCGACAGGGAACAATGAAAAACTGTTTTTT. It encodes CASSYSTGNNEKLFF.

The chain employs TRBV6-1 and TRBJ2-5; 9 bases align to TRBD1. CDR1 and CDR2 (germline): MNHNS, SASEGT. There are 13 residues in the CDR3. The trim removed 5 bases at V and 5 bases at J, leaving 3 bases unmatched. CDR3 region: CASSPGQGETQYF. The DNA of the CDR3 is TGTGCCAGCAGTCCGGGACAGGGCGAGACCCAGTACTTC.

The chain links TRBV6-5 to TRBJ2-7, with D possibly matching TRBD1 (5 bases). CDR3 size: 11 residues. Germline V gene sequence: CDR1 MNHEY, CDR2 SVGAGI. The V end lost 7 bases, the J end lost 4 bases, and 8 bases lay between the germline ends. The CDR3 DNA sequence: TGTGCCAGCAATCAGGGATACGAGCAGTACTTC. Residues: CASNQGYEQYF.

This chain links TRBV7-9 with TRBJ1-1; 8 positions agree with TRBD1. Trimming took 9 bases from V and 2 from J; bases not matched to a gene: 5. The CDR3 has 13 amino acids. Germline-derived CDR1 and CDR2 are SEHNR and FQNEAQ (reference sequence). CDR3 loop: CASQTGGNTEAFF. In DNA, the CDR3 is TGTGCCAGTCAAACAGGGGGAAACACTGAAGCTTTCTTT.

The CDR3 loop is CASSTNSTYEQYF. CDR3 nucleotide sequence: TGTGCCAGCAGCACGAACAGCACCTACGAGCAGTACTTC. The chain is built from TRBV21-1 and TRBJ2-7; the tabulated D call, TRBD1, remains unverified against the DNA. TRBV21-1 corresponds to a pseudogene. The CDR3 spans 13 residues.

The rearrangement links TRBV12-5 to TRBJ2-2; 8 bases align to TRBD1. Germline V gives CDR1 LGHNT, CDR2 FRNRAP. The CDR3 has 15 amino acids. V trimming: 3 bases; J trimming: 4 bases; junction bases outside the gene matches: 4. CDR3 in DNA: TGTGCTAGTGGTTTAGGGACAGGCCCCACCGGGGAGCTGTTTTTT. Amino acids: CASGLGTGPTGELFF.

The V and J genes are TRBV6-5 and TRBJ2-5, with 9 nucleotides matching TRBD1. This CDR3 has 12 amino acids. The V and J ends lost 6 bases and 5 bases, in that order; junction bases with no gene match: 1. From germline, CDR1 is MNHEY and CDR2 SVGAGI. The CDR3 here is CASRQGAETQYF. DNA of the CDR3: TGTGCCAGCAGACAGGGGGCTGAGACCCAGTACTTC.

The chain joins TRBV19 to TRBJ2-7, with 8 positions matching TRBD2. CDR3 length equals 15 residues. The germline CDR1 and CDR2 sequences are LNHDA and SQIVND (reference sequence). The V and J ends lost 5 bases and 7 bases, in that order; junction bases with no gene match: 13. CDR3 sequence (DNA): TGTGCCAGTAGTCCTCCAAAAGCGGGAGCCTGGGAGCAGTACTTC. Protein sequence: CASSPPKAGAWEQYF.

The chain uses TRBV30 and TRBJ1-3, with D tentatively TRBD1 (5 bases). Germline CDR1 and CDR2: GTSNPN and SVGIG (reference sequence). This CDR3 contains 13 residues. V dropped 5 bases and J dropped 0 bases, with 8 bases sitting between them. The chain's CDR3 is CAWGASSGNTIYF. The CDR3 DNA follows: TGTGCCTGGGGGGCCTCCTCTGGAAACACCATATATTTT.

Notes on this clone: An end of the junction differs from the germline gene, which may be a read error. The CDR3 here is CASSLGEGGEQYF. The CDR3 coding sequence is TGTGCCAGCAGCCTAGGCGAGGGCGGCGAGCAGTACTTC. The V call is TRBV13, the J call TRBJ2-7; D is perhaps TRBD2 (5 bases). Germline CDR1 and CDR2: PRHDT and FYEKMQ (reference sequence). CDR3 size: 13 residues.

The chain recombines TRBV11-2 with TRBJ1-1, with 9 bases matching TRBD1. J was trimmed by 5 bases and V by 5 bases; bases with no gene match: 3. Germline V CDR1 and CDR2: SGHAT, FQNNGV. The CDR3 extends over 13 amino acids. CDR3 in amino acids: CASSPGTGTEAFF. CDR3 nucleotide sequence: TGTGCCAGCAGCCCCGGGACAGGGACTGAAGCTTTCTTT.

In the case of this clone: Mismatch with germline at one junction end may stem from a read error. CDR3 region: CAGSPGQGIGETQYF. DNA for the CDR3: TGTGCCGGGAGTCCCGGACAGGGGATCGGGGAGACCCAGTACTTC. The chain recombines TRBV30 with TRBJ2-5; 9 bases fit TRBD1. The length of the CDR3 is 15 residues. CDR1 and CDR2 from the germline V gene are GTSNPN and SVGIG (reference sequence).

The chain combines TRBV5-6 with TRBJ2-2; D unresolved. The CDR3 is 12 amino acids. V shed 4 bases and J shed 4 bases, with 5 bases lying between them. Germline V gene data show CDR1 as SGHDT and CDR2 as YYEEEE. CDR3 loop: CASSPPTGELFF. The DNA for the CDR3 is TGTGCCAGCAGCCCTCCCACCGGGGAGCTGTTTTTT. The complete variable domain, with remaining parts taken from reference TRBV5-6 and TRBJ2-2, reads DAGVTQSPTHLIKTRGQQVTLRCSPKSGHDTVSWYQQALGQGPQFIFQYYEEEERQRGNFPDRFSGHQFPNYSSELNVNALLLGDSALYLCASSPPTGELFFGEGSRLTVL.

CDR3 coding DNA: TGTGCCAGCAGTTACTCGAGACAGTCTGGGGCCAACGTCCTGACTTTC. This sequence encodes CASSYSRQSGANVLTF. V gene TRBV6-5 combines with J gene TRBJ2-6, with D tentatively TRBD1 (5 bases). Looked up from germline, CDR1 is MNHEY and CDR2 is SVGAGI. This CDR3 contains 16 residues. The ends were cut back, 0 bases at V and 1 base at J, with 7 bases in the middle.

The CDR3 region has the DNA TGTGCCAGCAGCGTAGTGGGGGACAGGAGCTACACCTTC. It specifies CASSVVGDRSYTF. The chain employs TRBV9 and TRBJ1-2; 8 nucleotides line up with TRBD1. The CDR3 has 13 residues. The V gene end was trimmed by 0 bases and the J gene end by 9 bases; junction bases not matched to a gene: 4. Looked up from germline, CDR1 is SGDLS and CDR2 is YYNGEE. Looking up the rest from reference TRBV9 and TRBJ1-2 gives the full variable domain: DSGVTQTPKHLITATGQRVTLRCSPRSGDLSVYWYQQSLDQGLQFLIQYYNGEERAKGNILERFSAQQFPDLHSELNLSSLELGDSALYFCASSVVGDRSYTFGSGTRLTVV.

The V and J genes are TRBV7-3 and TRBJ2-1, with TRBD2 matching 14 bases. The V segment lost 5 bases and the J segment 10 bases; nucleotides outside the gene matches: 7. Per germline, CDR1 SGHTA and CDR2 FQGTGA. The CDR3 sequence is 15 residues long. CDR3 amino acids: CASSAPGLAGEEQFF. DNA for the CDR3: TGTGCCAGCAGCGCGCCGGGACTAGCGGGAGAGGAGCAGTTCTTC.

The chain uses TRBV10-3 and TRBJ2-1, with 10 bases aligning to TRBD2. This CDR3 has 17 residues. The J segment lost 9 bases and the V segment lost 2 bases, leaving 13 bases of the junction unmatched. Germline CDR1 is ENHRY and CDR2 is SYGVKD. The CDR3 sequence is CAISEPRGSGRALEQFF. The CDR3, as DNA: TGTGCCATCAGTGAGCCGCGAGGAAGCGGGAGGGCTCTTGAGCAGTTCTTC.

The J gene is TRBJ2-2, the V gene TRBV18; possible D gene TRBD1, 5 bases. V shed 0 bases and J shed 2 bases, with 10 bases lying between them. Germline V CDR1 and CDR2: KGHSH, LQKENI. This CDR3 region has 16 residues. This chain's CDR3 is CASSPPSQGNTGELFF. CDR3 coding DNA: TGTGCCAGCTCACCACCAAGCCAGGGCAACACCGGGGAGCTGTTTTTT.

The V and J genes are TRBV7-2 and TRBJ2-1, with D perhaps TRBD2 (6 bases). The CDR3 runs 16 residues. The V end was cut by 1 base, the J end by 0 bases, with 10 bases between. Germline V lookup: CDR1 SGHTA, CDR2 FQGNSA. The DNA of the CDR3 is TGTGCCAGCAGCTTAGGGGGGGTTCCCTCCTACAATGAGCAGTTCTTC. It translates to CASSLGGVPSYNEQFF.

The chain uses TRBV5-4 and TRBJ2-7; TRBD1 is a possible D gene (5 bases). Germline V gene lookup returns CDR1 SGHNT and CDR2 YYREEE (reference sequence). Deletions cut 4 bases from V and 5 bases from J, with 13 bases between. There are 13 residues in the CDR3. For the CDR3, the DNA is TGTGCCAGCAGCATGGACATGGCCCACGAGCAGTACTTC. Translation gives CASSMDMAHEQYF.

The chain has TRBV30 and TRBJ1-4; 8 nucleotides agree with TRBD1. Germline V gene sequence: CDR1 GTSNPN, CDR2 SVGIG (reference sequence). Trimming removed 2 bases from V and 5 bases from J; junction bases left unmatched: 4. CDR3 size: 14 residues. The CDR3 loop is CAWSLTGVNEKLFF. The CDR3 nucleotides read TGTGCCTGGAGTTTGACAGGGGTAAATGAAAAACTGTTTTTT. The complete variable domain, with remaining parts taken from reference TRBV30 and TRBJ1-4, reads SQTIHQWPATLVQPVGSPLSLECTVEGTSNPNLYWYRQAAGRGLQLLFYSVGIGQISSEVPQNLSASRPQDRQFILSSKKLLLSDSGFYLCAWSLTGVNEKLFFGSGTQLSVL.

This chain connects TRBV19 to TRBJ1-2; 7 nucleotides align to TRBD1. Germline CDR1 and CDR2: LNHDA and SQIVND (reference sequence). The V gene end was trimmed by 4 bases and the J gene end by 0 bases; junction bases not matched to a gene: 11. CDR3 length: 17 residues. DNA of the CDR3: TGTGCCAGTAGTACGTTTTATGGGGACAGTTCTAACTATGGCTACACCTTC. Amino acid sequence: CASSTFYGDSSNYGYTF.